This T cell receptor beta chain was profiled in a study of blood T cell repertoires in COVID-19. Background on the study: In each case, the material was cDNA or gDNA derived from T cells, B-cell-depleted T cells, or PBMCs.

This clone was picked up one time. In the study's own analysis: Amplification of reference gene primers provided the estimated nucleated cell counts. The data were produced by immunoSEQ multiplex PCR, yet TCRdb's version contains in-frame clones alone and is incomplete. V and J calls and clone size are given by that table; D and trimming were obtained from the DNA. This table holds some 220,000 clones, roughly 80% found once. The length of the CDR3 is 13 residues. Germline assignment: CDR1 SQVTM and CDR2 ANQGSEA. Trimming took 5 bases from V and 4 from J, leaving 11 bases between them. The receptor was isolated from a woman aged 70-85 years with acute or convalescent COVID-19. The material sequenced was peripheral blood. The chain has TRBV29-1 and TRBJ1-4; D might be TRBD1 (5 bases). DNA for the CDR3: TGCAGCGTTAGGGCGGGGGGTAATGAAAAACTGTTTTTT. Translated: CSVRAGGNEKLFF.